These T cell receptor beta chains were read from a single sample in a study of blood T cell repertoires in COVID-19. The assay was immunoSEQ multiplex PCR, and TCRdb's table has in-frame clones only and misses some. This sample carries around 58,000 clones, 90% of them seen once, and the ten largest clones take more than 10%. Sequencing was carried out using peripheral blood. Every receptor here comes from a man between 60 and 75 years old with active COVID-19. CDR3s include the opening cysteine and the closing phenylalanine or tryptophan. D genes are given only for firm matches. Only some rows state a clone size, as once, few, many or a class for expanded clones.

size: .; V: TRBV11-3; J: TRBJ2-2; D: TRBD1; DNA: TGTGCCAGCAGCTTACTCCCAGGGGGTTTCACCGGGGAGCTGTTTTTT; CDR3: CASSLLPGGFTGELFF
size: .; V: TRBV5-4; J: TRBJ2-7; D: .; DNA: TGTGCCAGCAGCCCCGGAGGTGCGCGGGGTATTACCTACGAGCAGTACTTC; CDR3: CASSPGGARGITYEQYF
size: .; V: TRBV11-1; J: TRBJ1-1; D: TRBD1; DNA: TGTGCCAGCAGAAGACAGGGGTCCATGAACACTGAAGCTTTCTTT; CDR3: CASRRQGSMNTEAFF
size: .; V: TRBV30; J: TRBJ1-1; D: .; DNA: TGTGCCTGGAGTGTAGAGAACGAAGCTTTCTTT; CDR3: CAWSVENEAFF
size: .; V: TRBV24-1; J: TRBJ2-3; D: TRBD2; DNA: TGTGCCACCAGTGATTCCAGGCTAGCGGGGGCCTACACAGATACGCAGTATTTT; CDR3: CATSDSRLAGAYTDTQYF
size: .; V: TRBV5-6; J: TRBJ1-6; D: TRBD1; DNA: TGTGCCAGCACTTACGGACAGGTTCCTTCACCCCTCCACTTT; CDR3: CASTYGQVPSPLHF
size: .; V: TRBV5-1; J: TRBJ2-5; D: .; DNA: TGCGCCAGCAGCTTGGGATTGACAGCCGGAGAGACCCAGTACTTC; CDR3: CASSLGLTAGETQYF
size: once; V: TRBV6-5; J: TRBJ2-3; D: TRBD2; DNA: TGTGCCAGCAGTTACTCGGGACTAGGGACAGATACGCAGTATTTT; CDR3: CASSYSGLGTDTQYF
size: .; V: TRBV5-4; J: TRBJ2-3; D: TRBD2; DNA: TGTGCCAGCAGCTCGGGACTAGCGGGAGGGATAGATACGCAGTATTTT; CDR3: CASSSGLAGGIDTQYF
size: .; V: TRBV28; J: TRBJ1-4; D: .; DNA: TGTGCCAGCAGTTTATCGCAGGTTAATGAAAAACTGTTTTTT; CDR3: CASSLSQVNEKLFF
size: .; V: TRBV5-8; J: TRBJ2-7; D: TRBD2; DNA: TGTGCCAGCAGCTGGGGACTAGCAGGCGAGCAGTACTTC; CDR3: CASSWGLAGEQYF
size: .; V: TRBV5-1; J: TRBJ2-5; D: .; DNA: TGCGCCAGCGGACAGCCAGAGACCCAGTACTTC; CDR3: CASGQPETQYF
size: .; V: TRBV3-1/TRBV3-2; J: TRBJ2-7; D: .; DNA: TGTGCCAGCAGCCAAGACCCGGGACACCGGTACGAGCAGTACTTC; CDR3: CASSQDPGHRYEQYF
size: .; V: TRBV6-6; J: TRBJ1-1; D: TRBD1; DNA: TGTGCCAGCAGTTACTACGGACAGGGCAACACTGAAGCTTTCTTT; CDR3: CASSYYGQGNTEAFF
size: .; V: TRBV9; J: TRBJ2-5; D: TRBD2; DNA: TGTGCCAGCAGCAAAGCGGGAGGGCCGCAGGAGACCCAGTACTTC; CDR3: CASSKAGGPQETQYF
size: once; V: TRBV6-5; J: TRBJ1-1; D: .; DNA: TGTGCCAGCAGCACAAGGGGGAACACTGAAGCTTTCTTT; CDR3: CASSTRGNTEAFF
size: .; V: TRBV30; J: TRBJ2-2; D: .; DNA: TGTGCCTGGAAAACCTGGGGGGGCTGGACCGGGGAGCTGTTTTTT; CDR3: CAWKTWGGWTGELFF
size: .; V: TRBV28; J: TRBJ2-7; D: .; DNA: TGTGCCAGCATCTGGGGGCAGGGAACCTACGAGCAGTACTTC; CDR3: CASIWGQGTYEQYF
size: .; V: TRBV19; J: TRBJ2-1; D: TRBD2; DNA: TGTGCCAGTAAGGGGCAACTAGCGGGAGACAATGAGCAGTTCTTC; CDR3: CASKGQLAGDNEQFF
size: .; V: TRBV9; J: TRBJ2-7; D: TRBD2; DNA: TGTGCCAGCAGCGTGTCGGGGTCTTTCGCGGGGGGTTACGAGCAGTACTTC; CDR3: CASSVSGSFAGGYEQYF
size: .; V: TRBV23-1; J: TRBJ1-1; D: .; DNA: TGCGCCAGCAGTCAATATGCCCTCCAGGGGCACACTGAAGCTTTCTTT; CDR3: CASSQYALQGHTEAFF
size: .; V: TRBV25-1; J: TRBJ1-1; D: TRBD1; DNA: TGTGCCAGCAGTGATGACCGGACAGGCATGAACACTGAAGCTTTCTTT; CDR3: CASSDDRTGMNTEAFF
size: .; V: TRBV12-3/TRBV12-4; J: TRBJ1-5; D: .; DNA: TGTGCCAGCAGTCAAAGCAATCAGCCCCAGCATTTT; CDR3: CASSQSNQPQHF
size: .; V: TRBV5-6; J: TRBJ2-3; D: .; DNA: TGTGCCAGCAGCTTGGTTTCGGAGGGGGATACGCAGTATTTT; CDR3: CASSLVSEGDTQYF
size: .; V: TRBV28; J: TRBJ2-5; D: .; DNA: TGTGCCAGCACCCAGGGTCAGGGGCTAAGAGAGACCCAGTACTTC; CDR3: CASTQGQGLRETQYF
size: .; V: TRBV28; J: TRBJ1-5; D: TRBD1; DNA: TGTGCCAGCAGTACCACAGGGGGCGCGGGCAATCAGCCCCAGCATTTT; CDR3: CASSTTGGAGNQPQHF
size: .; V: TRBV19; J: TRBJ1-1; D: TRBD1; DNA: TGTGCCAGCGGACAGGGGGCGGTTGGGGATTTCTTT; CDR3: CASGQGAVGDFF
size: .; V: TRBV10-3; J: TRBJ2-7; D: TRBD1; DNA: TGTGCCACCGGACAGGGGGAAAGATACGAGCAGTACTTC; CDR3: CATGQGERYEQYF
size: few; V: TRBV6-5; J: TRBJ1-3; D: .; DNA: TGTGCCAGCAGTTACTCGATAGGGGCTGGAAACACCATATATTTT; CDR3: CASSYSIGAGNTIYF
size: .; V: TRBV19; J: TRBJ2-7; D: .; DNA: TGTGCCAGTAGTATTGGCCCAGGGGTTAACGAGCAGTACTTC; CDR3: CASSIGPGVNEQYF
size: few; V: TRBV2; J: TRBJ2-1; D: TRBD2; DNA: TGTGCCAGCAACCGACTAGCGGGAGGGCACGAGGGGCAGTTCTTC; CDR3: CASNRLAGGHEGQFF
size: .; V: TRBV6-5; J: TRBJ2-5; D: .; DNA: TGTGCCAGCAGTTACGGCGGGGCAGAAAGTCAAGAGACCCAGTACTTC; CDR3: CASSYGGAESQETQYF
size: .; V: TRBV7-9; J: TRBJ2-2; D: TRBD2; DNA: TGTGCCAGCAGGCCTCCGGGACTACCATTCCAAAACACCGGGGAGCTGTTTTTT; CDR3: CASRPPGLPFQNTGELFF
size: .; V: TRBV4-3; J: TRBJ1-6; D: TRBD1; DNA: TGCGCCAGCAGCCAAGATATCGGGACAGGAAATAATTCACCCCTCCACTTT; CDR3: CASSQDIGTGNNSPLHF
size: .; V: TRBV18; J: TRBJ2-7; D: .; DNA: TGTGCCAGCTCACCAACAGCTTACGAGCAGTACTTC; CDR3: CASSPTAYEQYF
size: once; V: TRBV30; J: TRBJ2-2; D: TRBD1; DNA: TGTGGGCGGACAGGGGTCACCGGGGAGCTGTTTTTT; CDR3: CGRTGVTGELFF
size: .; V: TRBV28; J: TRBJ2-3; D: .; DNA: TGTGCCAGCAGGACTCAACTCGATACGCAGTATTTT; CDR3: CASRTQLDTQYF
size: .; V: TRBV3-1/TRBV3-2; J: TRBJ2-2; D: .; DNA: TGTGCCAGTATGCACGGAGGCGGGGAGCTGTTTTTT; CDR3: CASMHGGGELFF
size: .; V: TRBV6-1; J: TRBJ1-6; D: TRBD1; DNA: TGTGCCAGCAGTGCCGGACAGGGGGCCTCCTATAATTCACCCCTCCACTTT; CDR3: CASSAGQGASYNSPLHF
size: .; V: TRBV11-3; J: TRBJ2-1; D: TRBD2; DNA: TGTGCCAGCAGCTTAACCGGGACTAGCGGGGATGTCCCCTACAATGAGCAGTTCTTC; CDR3: CASSLTGTSGDVPYNEQFF
size: .; V: TRBV27; J: TRBJ2-6; D: .; DNA: TGTGCCAGCAGTTTAAAGCCCTCTGGGGCCAACGTCCTGACTTTC; CDR3: CASSLKPSGANVLTF
size: few; V: TRBV19; J: TRBJ1-5; D: .; DNA: TGTGCCAGTAACCCCAGGGCCCATCAGCCCCAGCATTTT; CDR3: CASNPRAHQPQHF